What follows are 23 T cell receptor beta chains derived from one specimen sequenced in a study of T cell responses to AZD1222 COVID-19 vaccine. Clones were read by immunoSEQ multiplex PCR, and TCRdb kept only the in-frame ones, dropping some. Of more than 110,000 clones listed, 88% are singletons. The input for sequencing was peripheral blood, taken on day 0 of AZD1222 vaccination. The receptors were sampled from an adult in good health.

This chain uses TRBV27 with TRBJ1-3; TRBD1 matches 7 bases. V was clipped by 5 bases and J by 4 bases; unmatched bases: 2. The CDR3 contains 13 residues. CDR1 is MNHEY, CDR2 SMNVEV, per germline (reference sequence). The CDR3 reads CASSRQGGNTIYF. CDR3 nucleotides: TGTGCCAGCAGTCGACAGGGAGGAAACACCATATATTTT.

The chain couples TRBV9 to TRBJ2-7; TRBD1 aligns across 9 bases. After removal of 1 base from V and 5 bases from J, the junction contained 7 bases not matched to a gene. CDR3 length equals 15 residues. Germline V gene lookup returns CDR1 SGDLS and CDR2 YYNGEE. The CDR3 DNA sequence: TGTGCCAGCAGCGTACAAACAGGGGGCGTGGACGAGCAGTACTTC. It translates to CASSVQTGGVDEQYF.

This chain links TRBV7-9 with TRBJ2-1, with 9 bases that match TRBD2. There are 17 residues in the CDR3. J was trimmed by 2 bases and V by 4 bases; bases with no gene match: 9. Germline CDR1 SEHNR, CDR2 FQNEAQ (reference sequence). This CDR3 reads CASSSSVAGGTYNEQFF. The CDR3 nucleotides read TGTGCCAGCAGCTCCTCAGTCGCGGGAGGGACCTACAATGAGCAGTTCTTC.

This clone was observed a single time. This chain links TRBV15 with TRBJ1-3, with a weak D call TRBD1 (6 bases). Germline V gene data show CDR1 as LNHNV and CDR2 as YYDKDF (reference sequence). The CDR3 contains 15 residues. Trimming pared 0 bases from V and 6 bases from J, leaving 12 bases between. This chain's CDR3 is CATSRDSGVENTIYF. CDR3 in DNA: TGTGCCACCAGCAGAGACTCAGGGGTTGAAAACACCATATATTTT.

The chain carries TRBV5-1 and TRBJ2-2; no reliable D call. The CDR3 is 17 amino acids. With 2 bases removed from V and 3 bases from J, the gap between germline ends came to 17 bases. Germline-derived CDR1 and CDR2 are SGHRS and YFSETQ. The CDR3 nucleotides read TGCGCCAGCAGCTTTGGTTCAAACCGACCTCACACCGGGGAGCTGTTTTTT. Residues: CASSFGSNRPHTGELFF.

The chain joins TRBV27 to TRBJ1-6; D might be TRBD1 (6 bases). This CDR3 region has 15 residues. Looked up from germline, CDR1 is MNHEY and CDR2 is SMNVEV (reference sequence). V gave up 5 bases and J gave up 11 bases, with 19 bases separating them. In DNA form, the CDR3 reads TGTGCCAGCAGTCCTCGGACAGCTATCATCACACCCCTCCACTTT. Protein: CASSPRTAIITPLHF.

Here the CDR3 reads CATSDASGRAGADTQYF. Here the CDR3 DNA reads TGTGCCACCAGTGATGCTAGCGGGAGGGCCGGGGCAGATACGCAGTATTTT. The V and J genes are TRBV24-1 and TRBJ2-3, with 12 bases matching TRBD2. Germline CDR1 is KGHDR and CDR2 is SFDVKD. There are 17 residues in the CDR3. V was pared by 3 bases and J by 4 bases, with 7 bases of the junction left unmatched.

On this clone itself: This could be a read error, since a much larger clone is one nucleotide away. V and J are TRBV6-5 and TRBJ2-6; D gene unclear. This CDR3 region has 15 residues. Between the trimmed V and J ends, which lost 1 base and 0 bases, there was a span of 4 bases. Germline V lookup: CDR1 MNHEY, CDR2 SVGAGI. The CDR3 loop reads CASSYYSSGANVLTF. The DNA for the CDR3 is TGTGCCAGCAGTTACTACAGCTCTGGGGCCAACGTCCTGACTTTC.

The rearrangement uses TRBV24-1 and TRBJ2-3, with 8 bases fitting TRBD1. The V segment lost 3 bases and the J segment 4 bases; nucleotides outside the gene matches: 14. This CDR3 has 18 residues. Germline V gives CDR1 KGHDR, CDR2 SFDVKD. The CDR3 is CATSDEVSPGQDPDTQYF. The CDR3 DNA follows: TGTGCCACCAGTGATGAAGTCTCTCCGGGACAGGACCCAGATACGCAGTATTTT.

The chain links TRBV28 to TRBJ1-2; 10 nucleotides match TRBD1. From germline, CDR1 is MDHEN and CDR2 SYDVKM. V shed 5 bases and J 8 bases; nucleotides not matched to a gene: 5. The CDR3 runs to 13 residues. The CDR3 DNA follows: TGTGCCAGCAGTACGACAGGGGGCGTCGGCTACACCTTC. It translates to CASSTTGGVGYTF.

The gene calls are TRBV9 and TRBJ2-7, with TRBD2 matching over 12 bases. V was clipped by 3 bases and J by 0 bases; unmatched bases: 1. CDR3 length equals 15 residues. Germline lookup yields CDR1 SGDLS and CDR2 YYNGEE. In DNA form, the CDR3 reads TGTGCCAGCAGCGAGGGACTAGCGGGCTCCTACGAGCAGTACTTC. It encodes CASSEGLAGSYEQYF.

This clone occurred a few times. The V and J genes are TRBV5-1 and TRBJ1-2, with D unclear. V was shortened by 0 bases and J by 6 bases, with 9 bases between the two germline ends. The CDR3 covers 13 residues. Germline assignment: CDR1 SGHRS and CDR2 YFSETQ. The CDR3 bases are TGCGCCAGCAGCTTGGAGGGCATTAATGGCTACACCTTC. This codes for CASSLEGINGYTF.

The gene calls are TRBV30 and TRBJ1-2; D perhaps matches TRBD1 (6 bases). V lost 0 bases and J 10 bases, leaving 12 bases between the germline ends. CDR1 GTSNPN and CDR2 SVGIG come from the germline V gene (reference sequence). CDR3 length: 12 amino acids. CDR3 DNA: TGTGCCTGGAGTGTACCGGGACAATTCTACACCTTC. This translates into CAWSVPGQFYTF. The full variable domain, rest sourced from reference TRBV30 and TRBJ1-2, is SQTIHQWPATLVQPVGSPLSLECTVEGTSNPNLYWYRQAAGRGLQLLFYSVGIGQISSEVPQNLSASRPQDRQFILSSKKLLLSDSGFYLCAWSVPGQFYTFGSGTRLTVV.

The V gene is TRBV30, the J gene TRBJ2-3; 8 bases fit TRBD1. Trimming cost V 5 bases and J 4 bases; bases outside gene matches: 11. The CDR3 is 15 residues long. The V gene's germline CDR1 is GTSNPN and CDR2 SVGIG (reference sequence). CDR3 sequence: CAWSETGEMSDTQYF. CDR3 sequence (DNA): TGTGCCTGGTCCGAGACAGGGGAGATGTCAGATACGCAGTATTTT. The full variable domain, completed using reference TRBV30 and TRBJ2-3, is SQTIHQWPATLVQPVGSPLSLECTVEGTSNPNLYWYRQAAGRGLQLLFYSVGIGQISSEVPQNLSASRPQDRQFILSSKKLLLSDSGFYLCAWSETGEMSDTQYFGPGTRLTVL.

This rearrangement joins TRBV6-2 or TRBV6-3 to TRBJ2-7; TRBD1 matches at 8 bases. Germline assignment: CDR1 MNHEY and CDR2 SVGEGT. V shed 1 base, J shed 5 bases, and the junction held 10 bases outside the gene matches. This CDR3 comprises 16 residues. The CDR3 here is CASSYLQTGVYNEQYF. In DNA form, the CDR3 reads TGTGCCAGCAGTTACTTGCAGACAGGGGTCTACAACGAGCAGTACTTC.

This rearrangement joins TRBV18 to TRBJ2-7; D is uncertain. CDR3 length equals 13 residues. Germline CDR1 and CDR2: KGHSH and LQKENI. The germline V and J ends were trimmed by 3 bases and 2 bases, with 8 bases remaining between them. CDR3 nucleotides: TGTGCCAGCTCACCTCTAAAAACCTACGAGCAGTACTTC. This encodes CASSPLKTYEQYF.

J is TRBJ1-1 and V is TRBV6-5; 8 nucleotides align to TRBD1. This CDR3 spans 12 amino acids. Trimming at V came to 4 bases and at J to 7 bases, leaving 2 bases not matched to a gene. Looked up from germline, CDR1 is MNHEY and CDR2 is SVGAGI. The CDR3 coding sequence is TGTGCCAGCAGTTGGGACAGGATTGAAGCTTTCTTT. Its protein is CASSWDRIEAFF.

The chain is built from TRBV21-1 and TRBJ1-5; TRBD1 is the table's D call and was not checked against the DNA. TRBV21-1 is labeled a pseudogene. CDR3 size: 13 residues. CDR3 residues: CASSADSDQPQHF. CDR3 sequence (DNA): TGTGCCAGCAGCGCCGACAGCGATCAGCCCCAGCATTTT.

The V call is TRBV2, the J call TRBJ1-2, with D perhaps matching TRBD1 (5 bases). Trimming stripped 8 bases from V and 8 bases from J, with 18 bases between. Germline CDR1 reads SNHLY; CDR2 reads FYNNEI. CDR3 length equals 13 residues. DNA for the CDR3: TGTGCCAGCCAGGGTCGCAGGGAAGGAGGCTACACCTTC. This codes for CASQGRREGGYTF. Combining the CDR3 with reference TRBV2 and TRBJ1-2 gives the whole variable domain EPEVTQTPSHQVTQMGQEVILRCVPISNHLYFYWYRQILGQKVEFLVSFYNNEISEKSEIFDDQFSVERPDGSNFTLKIRSTKLEDSAMYFCASQGRREGGYTFGSGTRLTVV.

CDR3 protein: CASSQIRGNSPLHF. The DNA for the CDR3 is TGTGCCAGCAGCCAAATCAGGGGGAATTCACCCCTCCACTTT. V gene TRBV3-1 (or the pseudogene TRBV3-2) combines with J gene TRBJ1-6; TRBD1 matches 7 bases. After removal of 2 bases from V and 7 bases from J, the junction contained 2 bases not matched to a gene. The CDR3 is 14 amino acids. The V gene's germline CDR1 is LGHDT and CDR2 YNNKEL (reference sequence).

The chain uses TRBV7-2 and TRBJ1-4, with D unclear. CDR1 and CDR2 (germline): SGHTA, FQGNSA. The CDR3 is made up of 15 amino acids. Trimming stripped 3 bases from V and 0 bases from J, with 8 bases between. The CDR3 sequence is CASSFISATNEKLFF. DNA of the CDR3: TGTGCCAGCAGCTTTATTAGCGCAACTAATGAAAAACTGTTTTTT.

This chain joins TRBV2 and TRBJ1-6, with D perhaps TRBD1 (5 bases). The V end lost 8 bases, the J end lost 9 bases, and 20 bases lay between the germline ends. Germline V lookup: CDR1 SNHLY, CDR2 FYNNEI. The CDR3 runs to 15 residues. The CDR3 DNA sequence: TGTGCCAGCTCTGAACTACAGGTCCCAGGTTCACCCCTCCACTTT. Protein product: CASSELQVPGSPLHF.

The chain links TRBV10-3 to TRBJ1-3; D gene ambiguous. The germline gives CDR1 ENHRY, CDR2 SYGVKD. V gave up 4 bases and J gave up 0 bases, with 7 bases separating them. The CDR3 totals 14 residues. Written as DNA, the CDR3 is TGTGCCATCAGTGTTCTCGGCTCTGGAAACACCATATATTTT. It codes for CAISVLGSGNTIYF.